The 14 T cell receptor beta chains given below trace back to one sample, sequenced in a study of blood T cells in healthy people across ages (dated by TCRdb to between 2015 and 2016). The method behind the library was 5' RACE. The sequencing machine was an Illumina HiSeq 2500. A second PCR of roughly 7 to 11 cycles was performed with a sample-barcoded 5' primer and a J-beta primer mix. The public reads were quality trimmed at Q25 with fastp and then assembled into clones with MiXCR by TCRdb, keeping productive beta chains. One record per CDR3 amino acid sequence lists the most common genes and DNA. This sample comprises about 900,000 distinct CDR3 sequences, roughly 50% of them detected only once. Of the sample, around 15% falls within the top ten clones. The sequencing input was blood. All receptors come from a young man in good health.

The J gene is TRBJ1-2, the V gene TRBV5-1, with D possibly matching TRBD1 (5 bases). Trimming removed 3 bases from V and 3 bases from J, with 15 bases in between. The CDR3 covers 15 residues. The germline CDR1 and CDR2 sequences are SGHRS and YFSETQ. CDR3 amino acids: CASSSAGSADYGYTF. The CDR3 DNA sequence: TGCGCCAGCAGCTCAGCAGGGTCCGCTGACTATGGCTACACCTTC.

The count of this clonotype is one. The chain is built from TRBV6-4 and TRBJ1-1; the D is unclear. This CDR3 is 13 amino acids long. Between the trimmed V and J ends, which lost 3 bases and 0 bases, there was a span of 5 bases. Germline loops: CDR1 MRHNA, CDR2 SNTAGT. CDR3 amino acids: CASSDQMNTEAFF. The DNA of the CDR3 is TGTGCCAGCAGTGATCAGATGAACACTGAAGCTTTCTTT.

In regard to this clonotype: Just one base apart from a much larger clone, this may be a read error. This chain joins TRBV6-2 or TRBV6-3 and TRBJ2-5; TRBD2 agrees at 10 bases. Germline V gene data show CDR1 as MNHEY and CDR2 as SVGEGT. The CDR3 runs 15 residues. The V segment lost 4 bases and the J segment 11 bases; nucleotides outside the gene matches: 13. CDR3 region: CASSSGLAAVNEQYF. The DNA for the CDR3 is TGTGCCAGCAGTTCCGGACTAGCGGCTGTCAATGAGCAGTACTTC.

In DNA, the CDR3 is TGTGCCAGCAGGCTCGACAATTCCCCGGAAGAAAAACTGTTTTTT. Protein sequence: CASRLDNSPEEKLFF. The rearrangement uses TRBV7-3 and TRBJ1-4; D not resolved. Trimming removed 6 bases from V and 8 bases from J, with 19 bases in between. Looked up from germline, CDR1 is SGHTA and CDR2 is FQGTGA. The length of the CDR3 is 15 residues.

This clonotype was recorded a few times. This chain connects TRBV29-1 to TRBJ2-1; no firm D call. Germline CDR1 and CDR2: SQVTM and ANQGSEA. This CDR3 has 14 amino acids. The V and J ends lost 2 bases and 5 bases respectively, with 13 bases between them. The CDR3 loop is CSVERRRLDNEQFF. The CDR3 nucleotides read TGCAGCGTTGAACGCCGGCGTCTCGACAATGAGCAGTTCTTC.

The chain has TRBV25-1 and TRBJ1-2, with D unclear. V gave up 2 bases and J gave up 4 bases, with 8 bases separating them. The germline V gene encodes CDR1 MGHDK and CDR2 SYGVNS. The CDR3 consists of 13 residues. CDR3 region: CASSEGGLYGYTF. In DNA, the CDR3 is TGTGCCAGCAGTGAAGGAGGACTCTATGGCTACACCTTC.

This clonotype was counted only a few times. V and J are TRBV9 and TRBJ1-6; no reliable D call. The V gene lost 3 bases and the J gene lost 7 bases, with 11 bases spanning the gap. This CDR3 contains 14 residues. The germline gives CDR1 SGDLS, CDR2 YYNGEE. This CDR3 reads CASSDPARNSPLHF. CDR3 in DNA: TGTGCCAGCAGCGACCCGGCAAGGAATTCACCCCTCCACTTT.

The rearrangement joins TRBV6-5 to TRBJ2-2; TRBD2 is a possible D gene (5 bases). The CDR3 extends over 15 amino acids. Germline V gives CDR1 MNHEY, CDR2 SVGAGI. Trimming pared 4 bases from V and 3 bases from J, leaving 12 bases between. CDR3: CASSSEGGHTGELFF. The CDR3 DNA reads as TGTGCCAGCAGTTCAGAGGGCGGACACACCGGGGAGCTGTTTTTT.

This chain connects TRBV10-3 to TRBJ2-7; no definite D call. CDR3 length: 15 amino acids. Germline CDR1 and CDR2: ENHRY and SYGVKD. V lost 0 bases and J 6 bases, leaving 15 bases between the germline ends. Here the CDR3 reads CAISESNLGFGEQYF. CDR3 in DNA: TGTGCCATCAGTGAGTCGAACCTAGGGTTTGGCGAGCAGTACTTC.

The rearrangement uses TRBV30 and TRBJ1-1; D possibly corresponds to TRBD1 (5 bases). The germline V and J ends were trimmed by 2 bases and 6 bases, with 19 bases remaining between them. The germline CDR1 and CDR2 sequences are GTSNPN and SVGIG (reference sequence). This CDR3 has 15 amino acids. The CDR3 region has the DNA TGTGCCTGGAGTAAAGGGACGGGACCTTCCGCTGAAGCTTTCTTT. This sequence encodes CAWSKGTGPSAEAFF.

V usage is TRBV12-3 or TRBV12-4 and J usage is TRBJ2-3; D unclear. The CDR3 is 13 amino acids. V lost 4 bases and J lost 4, with 9 bases in between. The CDR3 sequence: CASSSLSPDTQYF. CDR3 DNA: TGTGCCAGCAGTTCGTTGAGCCCAGATACGCAGTATTTT.

The chain employs TRBV7-9 and TRBJ1-1; perhaps TRBD1 as D (5 bases). V was shortened by 5 bases and J by 3 bases, with 13 bases between the two germline ends. The CDR3 is 14 residues long. The germline V gene encodes CDR1 SEHNR and CDR2 FQNEAQ (reference sequence). CDR3 loop: CASSRGTGDTEAFF. The CDR3 region has the DNA TGTGCCAGCAGCCGGGGGACGGGGGACACTGAAGCTTTCTTT.

The table lists this clonotype with a few counts. The chain links TRBV28 to TRBJ2-7; D is perhaps TRBD1 or TRBD2 (5 bases each). This CDR3 region has 12 residues. Between the trimmed V and J ends, which lost 10 bases and 2 bases, there was a span of 12 bases. The V gene's germline CDR1 is MDHEN and CDR2 SYDVKM. Here the CDR3 reads CATLRGTYEQYF. The CDR3, as DNA: TGTGCCACCCTGAGGGGTACCTACGAGCAGTACTTC.

As concerns this clonotype: One end of the junction varies from germline; a read error may be responsible. The rearrangement joins TRBV7-8 to TRBJ2-5; D unclear. The J call may be mistaken, given a closer DNA end match to TRBJ2-7. Germline V CDR1 and CDR2: SGHVS, FQNEAQ. CDR3 length: 13 amino acids. The CDR3 sequence: CTSSLDLGSEQYF. Written as DNA, the CDR3 is TGTACCAGCAGCTTAGATCTGGGGTCCGAGCAGTACTTC.